These 23 T cell receptor beta chains originate from one sample sequenced in a study of beta chain features in type 1 diabetes. Study-level points and caveats: TCRB CDR3 length was moderately but significantly reduced in all four CD4+ subsets of Type 1 diabetes patients.

These receptors' targets are unknown. The entirety of the isolated RNA underwent reverse transcription, so expressed TCRB transcripts were sequenced. Assay used: immunoSEQ multiplex PCR; TCRdb lists only in-frame clones, some missing. Of tens of thousands of clones listed, 52% are singletons. Material for sequencing was Tregs from blood. Receptors were obtained from a woman aged 40 to 50 with type 1 diabetes.

This clone occurred a few times. The chain has TRBV11-2 and TRBJ2-4; weak D call: TRBD2 (7 bases). The germline V gene encodes CDR1 SGHAT and CDR2 FQNNGV. The CDR3 has 14 amino acids. The V end lost 5 bases, the J end lost 5 bases, and 13 bases lay between the germline ends. The CDR3 DNA reads TGTGCCAGCAGCCCTTGGGGGGGCCAAAACATTCAGTACTTC. This gives the protein CASSPWGGQNIQYF.

The table lists this clone with a few counts. This sequence joins TRBV19 and TRBJ2-2; possible D gene TRBD2, 6 bases. CDR1 and CDR2 (germline): LNHDA, SQIVND (reference sequence). V was cut by 4 bases and J by 2 bases, with 8 bases left in between. CDR3 length: 14 amino acids. The CDR3, as DNA: TGTGCCAGTAGTACCGGACTAAACACCGGGGAGCTGTTTTTT. Protein product: CASSTGLNTGELFF. The whole variable domain, remainder taken from reference TRBV19 and TRBJ2-2, is DGGITQSPKYLFRKEGQNVTLSCEQNLNHDAMYWYRQDPGQGLRLIYYSQIVNDFQKGDIAEGYSVSREKKESFPLTVTSAQKNPTAFYLCASSTGLNTGELFFGEGSRLTVL.

V is TRBV5-6 and J is TRBJ2-7; possibly TRBD2 for D (6 bases). The germline gives CDR1 SGHDT, CDR2 YYEEEE. The CDR3 is made up of 15 amino acids. Trimming pared 0 bases from V and 0 bases from J, leaving 10 bases between. DNA for the CDR3: TGTGCCAGCAGCTTGGGCCGGGGGTTCTCCTACGAGCAGTACTTC. Translating gives CASSLGRGFSYEQYF.

The V gene is TRBV7-3, the J gene TRBJ2-5, with 7 bases that match TRBD1. The length of the CDR3 is 15 residues. V lost 8 bases and J lost 4; bases outside the gene matches: 13. The germline CDR1 and CDR2 sequences are SGHTA and FQGTGA. The CDR3 DNA reads TGTGCCAGCGGTCGGGCAGGGGGAATGGGAGAGACCCAGTACTTC. It codes for CASGRAGGMGETQYF.

The V and J genes are TRBV5-1 and TRBJ1-2, with 8 bases aligning to TRBD1. CDR3 size: 15 residues. Germline V CDR1 and CDR2: SGHRS, YFSETQ. Unmatched junction bases numbered 5, after V lost 0 bases and J lost 4 bases. The CDR3 reads CASSLETGVGYGYTF. CDR3 DNA: TGCGCCAGCAGCTTGGAGACAGGGGTTGGCTATGGCTACACCTTC.

A few counts support this clone. V is TRBV7-8 and J is TRBJ1-1; D not resolved. Between the trimmed V and J ends, which lost 2 bases and 6 bases, there was a span of 7 bases. Germline V gene data show CDR1 as SGHVS and CDR2 as FQNEAQ. The CDR3 has 12 residues. The CDR3 protein is CASSLTDSEAFF. The CDR3 DNA reads as TGTGCCAGCAGCTTAACGGACTCTGAAGCTTTCTTT.

The chain combines TRBV4-3 with TRBJ1-2; no reliable D call. This CDR3 is 14 amino acids long. Germline loops: CDR1 LGHNA, CDR2 YSLEER. With 0 bases removed from V and 5 bases from J, the gap between germline ends came to 10 bases. In nucleotides, the CDR3 is TGCGCCAGCAGCCAAGATTCAACTCTATATGGCTACACCTTC. This gives the protein CASSQDSTLYGYTF.

The V call is TRBV4-1, the J call TRBJ1-1; tentative D call: TRBD1 (5 bases). Per the germline V gene, CDR1 is MGHRA and CDR2 is YSYEKL. The CDR3 loop spans 14 amino acids. V dropped 4 bases and J dropped 6 bases, with 15 bases sitting between them. The CDR3 nucleotides read TGCGCCAGCAGCCTGGGCCAGCTGGGGCCTGAAGCTTTCTTT. Encoded protein: CASSLGQLGPEAFF.

The rearrangement links TRBV7-2 to TRBJ1-2; TRBD1 might be the D (5 bases). Deletions cut 5 bases from V and 4 bases from J, with 17 bases between. Per germline, CDR1 SGHTA and CDR2 FQGNSA. The CDR3 is 15 residues long. The CDR3 spells CASSPEEGTAYGYTF. DNA for the CDR3: TGTGCCAGCAGCCCCGAGGAGGGGACGGCCTATGGCTACACCTTC.

The chain couples TRBV7-2 to TRBJ1-5, with 9 bases aligning to TRBD1. The V segment lost 3 bases and the J segment 7 bases; nucleotides outside the gene matches: 10. This CDR3 has 16 residues. Germline loops: CDR1 SGHTA, CDR2 FQGNSA. The CDR3 sequence: CASSLGQGLLRQPQHF. As DNA, the CDR3 is TGTGCCAGCAGCTTGGGACAGGGATTGCTTAGGCAGCCCCAGCATTTT.

This clone was observed a few times. The chain carries TRBV5-1 and TRBJ2-7, with TRBD1 identical over 11 bases. Germline V lookup: CDR1 SGHRS, CDR2 YFSETQ. After removal of 2 bases from V and 4 bases from J, the junction contained 5 bases not matched to a gene. CDR3 length: 15 residues. The CDR3 bases are TGCGCCAGCAGCTTTGGGACAGGGGGAGGATACGAGCAGTACTTC. Translation: CASSFGTGGGYEQYF. Full variable domain (remainder filled in from reference TRBV5-1 and TRBJ2-7): KAGVTQTPRYLIKTRGQQVTLSCSPISGHRSVSWYQQTPGQGLQFLFEYFSETQRNKGNFPGRFSGRQFSNSRSEMNVSTLELGDSALYLCASSFGTGGGYEQYFGPGTRLTVT.

J is TRBJ2-3 and V is TRBV27; no definite D call. The germline gives CDR1 MNHEY, CDR2 SMNVEV (reference sequence). Trimming took off 3 bases at V and 6 bases at J, with 10 bases between the two ends. The CDR3 spans 13 residues. CDR3 sequence: CASSFKEKDTQYF. DNA of the CDR3: TGTGCCAGCAGTTTCAAGGAGAAGGATACGCAGTATTTT.

This clone was counted only a few times. The CDR3 is CAISGTGHYGYTF. The CDR3 region has the DNA TGTGCCATCAGTGGAACAGGACACTATGGCTACACCTTC. This chain uses TRBV10-3 with TRBJ1-2; tentative D call: TRBD1 (5 bases). This CDR3 is 13 amino acids long. Germline lookup yields CDR1 ENHRY and CDR2 SYGVKD. Trimming removed 4 bases from V and 3 bases from J, with 9 bases in between.

The chain uses TRBV9 and TRBJ2-3; tentatively, D is TRBD2 (6 bases). Germline V gene data show CDR1 as SGDLS and CDR2 as YYNGEE. This CDR3 contains 15 residues. V was cut by 0 bases and J by 2 bases, with 10 bases left in between. CDR3 amino acids: CASSVDGGNTDTQYF. CDR3 nucleotide sequence: TGTGCCAGCAGCGTAGACGGGGGTAACACAGATACGCAGTATTTT.

V is TRBV19 and J is TRBJ1-4; D unclear. There are 14 residues in the CDR3. Germline V CDR1 and CDR2: LNHDA, SQIVND (reference sequence). V lost 6 bases and J lost 6, with 14 bases in between. The CDR3 loop reads CASSSQVGHEKLFF. CDR3 nucleotides: TGTGCCAGTAGCTCCCAGGTTGGTCATGAAAAACTGTTTTTT.

The rearrangement joins TRBV6-1 to TRBJ1-1; tentative D call: TRBD1 (5 bases). The ends were cut back, 2 bases at V and 4 bases at J, with 11 bases in the middle. The germline V gene encodes CDR1 MNHNS and CDR2 SASEGT. The CDR3 extends over 14 amino acids. CDR3 protein: CASSEQGWGTEAFF. In nucleotides, the CDR3 is TGTGCCAGCAGTGAACAGGGCTGGGGCACTGAAGCTTTCTTT.

The chain links TRBV28 to TRBJ2-7, with 7 bases identical to TRBD1. The CDR3 covers 14 residues. Germline values: CDR1 MDHEN, CDR2 SYDVKM. V was pared by 10 bases and J by 9 bases, with 18 bases of the junction left unmatched. The DNA of the CDR3 is TGTGCCACCGGGCCCCCAGGACAGGTCTTACGGCAGTACTTC. Its protein is CATGPPGQVLRQYF.

The chain combines TRBV7-2 with TRBJ1-1; D not certain. V lost 7 bases, J lost 4 bases, and 13 bases lay in between. CDR3 size: 13 residues. Germline loops: CDR1 SGHTA, CDR2 FQGNSA. CDR3 bases: TGTGCCAGCAAGGAGGAGTTGATCACTGAAGCTTTCTTT. Translating it yields CASKEELITEAFF.

This clone has just a few counts. At one boundary the junction diverges from the germline segment, which might be a read error. The V gene is TRBV28, the J gene TRBJ2-7; 8 bases match TRBD2. This CDR3 comprises 15 residues. Looked up from germline, CDR1 is MDHEN and CDR2 is SYDVKM. CDR3 sequence: CASSSSTSVSYEQHF. The CDR3 DNA is TGTGCCAGCAGTTCCTCGACTAGCGTTTCGTACGAGCAGCACTTC.

The CDR3 nucleotides are TGTGCCACCAGCAGAGCTTACACCGGGGAGCTGTTTTTT. Encoded protein: CATSRAYTGELFF. The V and J genes are TRBV15 and TRBJ2-2; no clear D. The CDR3 totals 13 residues. Germline V CDR1 and CDR2: LNHNV, YYDKDF (reference sequence). The V and J ends lost 1 base and 3 bases respectively, with 3 bases between them.

The chain joins TRBV11-3 to TRBJ2-1, with 13 bases fitting TRBD2. CDR1 is SGHNT, CDR2 YENEEA, per germline. The CDR3 runs 15 residues. With V trimmed by 5 bases and J by 7 bases, 5 bases remained unmatched. The CDR3 spells CASSRLTSGRNEQFF. The CDR3, as DNA: TGTGCCAGCAGCCGACTGACTAGCGGGAGGAATGAGCAGTTCTTC. The full variable domain, in which reference TRBV11-3 and TRBJ2-1 provide the parts outside the CDR3, is EAGVVQSPRYKIIEKKQPVAFWCNPISGHNTLYWYLQNLGQGPELLIRYENEEAVDDSQLPKDRFSAERLKGVDSTLKIQPAELGDSAVYLCASSRLTSGRNEQFFGPGTRLTVL.

This rearrangement joins TRBV19 to TRBJ2-2, with 13 bases fitting TRBD2. Trimming at V came to 7 bases and at J to 4 bases, leaving 12 bases not matched to a gene. In germline, CDR1 is LNHDA, CDR2 SQIVND (reference sequence). The CDR3 has 18 residues. The CDR3 DNA is TGTGCCAGTACTCCCGGGACTAGCGGGGTAGGGGGCACCGGGGAGCTGTTTTTT. The encoded protein is CASTPGTSGVGGTGELFF.

In this sample, this clone turned up a few times. The rearrangement links TRBV7-2 to TRBJ2-1; no firm D call. The CDR3 consists of 14 residues. Germline CDR1 and CDR2: SGHTA and FQGNSA. The V end was cut by 2 bases, the J end by 12 bases, with 17 bases between. CDR3 nucleotides: TGTGCCAGCAGCTTAAAGCGTCAGCCCCAAGCGCAGTTCTTC. It specifies CASSLKRQPQAQFF.